This TCR beta chain emerged from a study of beta chain features in type 1 diabetes. About the research overall: Age, gender, cell numbers and subset yield matched between patients and controls.

Since all of the isolated RNA was reverse transcribed, expressed TCRB transcripts were what got sequenced. The data were produced by immunoSEQ multiplex PCR, yet TCRdb's version contains in-frame clones alone and is incomplete. The sample includes about 110,000 clones, 30% to 40% of them seen just once. Study outcomes and limitations: Equally in patients and controls, shorter templates might have been favored by PCR. TCRB repertoires of naive, central memory and Treg cells appeared more similar among patients than among healthy donors.

In germline, CDR1 is LNHDA, CDR2 SQIVND (reference sequence). Trimming stripped 6 bases from V and 2 bases from J, with 10 bases between. This CDR3 spans 14 amino acids. To note about this clone: Antigen specificity is unknown.

The receptor's source is a woman under 30 in good health. The specimen sequenced was stem cell memory CD4+ T cells from blood. The chain combines TRBV19 with TRBJ1-4; D gene uncertain. CDR3 DNA sequence: TGTGCCAGTAGAAGTGCCGCGACTAATGAAAAACTGTTTTTT. Translation: CASRSAATNEKLFF.